This passage covers 12 T cell receptor beta chains from one sample sequenced in a study of cytomegalovirus exposure and HLA in healthy donors. Primers: 60 Vbeta forward and 13 Jbeta reverse. TCRdb's table, derived via immunoSEQ multiplex PCR, lists solely in-frame clones and lacks some. The repertoire holds more than 100,000 clones, with approximately 80% as singletons. Input material: PBMCs. The receptors originated from a female donor in good health and CMV-seropositive.

J is TRBJ1-2 and V is TRBV6-1; a weak D match, TRBD1 (5 bases). This CDR3 comprises 10 residues. Trimming took 8 bases from V and 6 from J, leaving 7 bases between them. Germline CDR1 MNHNS, CDR2 SASEGT. In nucleotides, the CDR3 is TGTGCCAGCGAGACAGATGGCTACACCTTC. It yields the protein CASETDGYTF.

A few counts support this clone. J is TRBJ2-7 and V is TRBV4-2, with D maybe TRBD2 (5 bases). Per germline, CDR1 LGHNA and CDR2 YNFKEQ. This CDR3 contains 15 residues. Trimming left V 2 bases short and J 0 bases short, with 11 bases between. As DNA, the CDR3 is TGTGCCAGCAGCCAATCCCCAAGCGGCTCCTACGAGCAGTACTTC. Translated, it gives CASSQSPSGSYEQYF.

The CDR3 nucleotides read TGTGCCAGCAGCAAAGTCTGCGGGACCGGGGCCAACGTCCTGACTTTC. This translates into CASSKVCGTGANVLTF. The chain recombines TRBV21-1 with TRBJ2-6; TRBD2 is the table's D call, not checked against the DNA. TRBV21-1 is deemed a pseudogene. The length of the CDR3 is 16 residues.

The chain links TRBV23-1 to TRBJ2-1, with 9 bases matching TRBD2. TRBV23-1 is an ORF, and what it does is uncertain. There are 15 residues in the CDR3. J lost 9 bases, V lost 2 bases, and 8 bases had no gene match. The CDR3: CASSQGLAGDAEQFF. The CDR3 DNA reads TGCGCCAGCAGTCAAGGTTTAGCGGGAGACGCTGAGCAGTTCTTC.

The V and J genes are TRBV4-1 and TRBJ2-2, with 8 bases identical to TRBD2. Germline values: CDR1 MGHRA, CDR2 YSYEKL. With V trimmed by 3 bases and J by 6 bases, 6 bases remained unmatched. This CDR3 spans 15 amino acids. Here the CDR3 reads CASSHPGLDPGELFF. In DNA form, the CDR3 reads TGCGCCAGCAGCCACCCGGGACTAGATCCCGGGGAGCTGTTTTTT.

The chain carries TRBV25-1 and TRBJ1-6, with a possible D match to TRBD1 (6 bases). Germline V gene sequence: CDR1 MGHDK, CDR2 SYGVNS. V lost 4 bases and J 8 bases, leaving 9 bases between the germline ends. The CDR3 consists of 13 residues. The CDR3 region is CASSGYRDSPLHF. The CDR3 DNA follows: TGTGCCAGCAGTGGGTACAGGGATTCACCCCTCCACTTT. Based on the CDR3 plus reference TRBV25-1 and TRBJ1-6, the full variable domain is EADIYQTPRYLVIGTGKKITLECSQTMGHDKMYWYQQDPGMELHLIHYSYGVNSTEKGDLSSESTVSRIRTEHFPLTLESARPSHTSQYLCASSGYRDSPLHFGNGTRLTVT.

This chain links TRBV18 with TRBJ1-2, with TRBD1 identical over 7 bases. CDR1 is KGHSH, CDR2 LQKENI, per germline. CDR3 size: 13 residues. The junction had 4 bases not matched to a gene; V was cut back by 3 bases and J by 6 bases. CDR3 in amino acids: CASSPTGSNGYTF. DNA for the CDR3: TGTGCCAGCTCACCGACAGGGTCTAATGGCTACACCTTC. Full variable domain (remainder filled in from reference TRBV18 and TRBJ1-2): NAGVMQNPRHLVRRRGQEARLRCSPMKGHSHVYWYRQLPEEGLKFMVYLQKENIIDESGMPKERFSAEFPKEGPSILRIQQVVRGDSAAYFCASSPTGSNGYTFGSGTRLTVV.

This clone was seen just once. This chain links TRBV6-1 with TRBJ1-3; no clear D. This CDR3 has 13 residues. Trimming shortened V by 2 bases and J by 4 bases, and 6 bases separated the two germline ends. Germline V gives CDR1 MNHNS, CDR2 SASEGT. The CDR3 DNA sequence: TGTGCCAGCAGTGAATCGGGGGGAAACACCATATATTTT. Its protein product is CASSESGGNTIYF.

The V and J genes are TRBV19 and TRBJ1-5; tentatively, D is TRBD1 (6 bases). V was shortened by 7 bases and J by 2 bases, with 15 bases between the two germline ends. This CDR3 has 15 residues. Germline values: CDR1 LNHDA, CDR2 SQIVND (reference sequence). CDR3 DNA: TGTGCCAGTACCTCGGACAGCTTCGGCAATCAGCCCCAGCATTTT. As protein: CASTSDSFGNQPQHF.

The chain couples TRBV5-1 to TRBJ2-7; 8 bases are shared with TRBD1. The CDR3 extends over 15 amino acids. Germline CDR1 reads SGHRS; CDR2 reads YFSETQ. J gave up 12 bases and V 0 bases, and 14 bases lay outside the gene matches. CDR3: CASSLGGQEQGRWYF. CDR3 DNA: TGCGCCAGCAGCTTGGGGGGACAGGAACAGGGAAGGTGGTACTTC.

The chain combines TRBV29-1 with TRBJ2-3; D might be TRBD1 (5 bases). The length of the CDR3 is 12 residues. CDR1 is SQVTM and CDR2 is ANQGSEA in the germline V gene. The V and J ends lost 8 bases and 6 bases respectively, with 15 bases between them. The CDR3 sequence: CSTRLGPDTQYF. In DNA, the CDR3 is TGCAGCACCCGGTTGGGGCCCGATACGCAGTATTTT.

The CDR3 sequence is CASSWPGLAGVNEQFF. The CDR3 bases are TGTGCCAGCAGTTGGCCGGGACTAGCGGGAGTAAATGAGCAGTTCTTC. The chain couples TRBV6-5 to TRBJ2-1; 14 bases agree with TRBD2. The CDR3 runs to 16 residues. Germline loops: CDR1 MNHEY, CDR2 SVGAGI. The junction had 6 bases not matched to a gene; V was cut back by 4 bases and J by 7 bases.